The TCR beta chain under discussion was sequenced for a study of shared clonotypes between healthy human individuals. Clones were sequenced by immunoSEQ multiplex PCR, and TCRdb holds only the in-frame ones, with some missing. The sample includes under 2,000,000 clones, roughly 94% of them seen just once. Positively selected for CCR7, the CD45RO-negative cells used as naive CD8 cells excluded terminally differentiated effector memory CD45RA+ cells. This clone was observed once. The CDR3 extends over 12 amino acids. The V and J ends lost 5 bases and 4 bases respectively, with 9 bases between them. Germline CDR1 and CDR2: GTSNPN and SVGIG (reference sequence).

The clonotype comes from a man aged 18 to 29 in good health. Sequenced sample: naive CD8+ T cells sorted from blood. The V gene is TRBV30, the J gene TRBJ2-1; D ambiguous. CDR3 sequence reads: CAWYGGYNEQFF. The CDR3 region has the DNA TGTGCCTGGTATGGCGGTTACAATGAGCAGTTCTTC.